The sequence of this T cell receptor beta chain was determined in a study of early T cells in non-severe SARS-CoV-2 infection. For the study at large: Chains stayed unpaired after sequencing of bulk RNA from unsorted whole blood. Study results and caveats: Matching results from VDJdb favored anti-spike CD8 responses, leaving private and CD4 specificities undetected.

This clonotype was detected many times. Its antigen is undetermined. The germline V and J ends were trimmed by 1 base and 5 bases, with 20 bases remaining between them. The germline CDR1 and CDR2 sequences are SEHNR and FQNEAQ (reference sequence). This CDR3 spans 17 amino acids. Each single cDNA molecule received a unique molecular identifier. TCRdb re-derived calls from the 5' RACE reads in MiXCR, one entry per CDR3 protein. The sample consists of about 70,000 distinct CDR3 sequences, 8% to 10% of them appearing once. This chain links TRBV7-9 with TRBJ2-5; D possibly corresponds to TRBD1 (5 bases). Here the sequenced sample was whole blood, taken at baseline. The receptor's source is an adult who was a healthcare worker with PCR-confirmed SARS-CoV-2 infection or an uninfected control (not recorded which). The CDR3 spells CASSLVVSLGRVETQYF. The CDR3, as DNA: TGTGCCAGCAGCTTAGTCGTCTCCCTGGGGCGCGTGGAGACCCAGTACTTC.